Listed here are 10 T cell receptor beta chains from one sample, sequenced in a study of metastatic and nonmetastatic thyroid tumors. TCRdb re-analyzed the PCR reads through MiXCR. The table lists fewer than 20,000 clones, less than 25% of them singletons. No treatment of any kind had been given to any patient before thyroid surgery. The material sequenced was tumor tissue. These receptors all stem from a female donor with papillary thyroid cancer or a benign thyroid nodule (not recorded which). Some clones in this sample may be carry-over from other donors' samples.

The table lists this clone with many counts. The rearrangement uses TRBV5-7 and TRBJ2-5; 10 positions agree with TRBD1. TRBV5-7 is annotated as an ORF whose role is uncertain. The CDR3 sequence is 19 residues long. V gave up 4 bases and J gave up 4 bases; unmatched junction bases: 19. The CDR3 nucleotides read TGTGCCAGCAGCGGAGGCCGGGACAGGGGAACTGCTGCTCGAGAGACCCAGTACTTC. Protein product: CASSGGRDRGTAARETQYF.

A remark on this clone: A much larger clone sits a single nucleotide away, making a read error possible. No conserved phenylalanine or tryptophan is present at the end of the CDR3, so a read error is the likely explanation. Within the sample, other DNA sequences also encode this same CDR3. As DNA, the CDR3 is TGTGCCAGTAGTGAGGGATACGAGCAGTACTCC. Its protein is CASSEGYEQYS. V and J are TRBV6-1 and TRBJ2-7; possible D gene TRBD2, 5 bases. The V gene's germline CDR1 is MNHNS and CDR2 SASEGT. The CDR3 is 11 amino acids.

The rearrangement links TRBV11-1 to TRBJ1-1, with D possibly matching TRBD1 (6 bases). Trimming took 6 bases from V and 1 from J, leaving 24 bases between them. From germline, CDR1 is SGHAT and CDR2 FQDESV (reference sequence). This CDR3 spans 18 amino acids. The CDR3, as DNA: TGTGCCAGCAGATACCGTTGGGGGCGTCTAGATACGAACACTGAAGCTTTCTTT. Its protein product is CASRYRWGRLDTNTEAFF.

This clone was seen ten or more times. The chain is built from TRBV5-1 and TRBJ2-7; possibly TRBD2 for D (6 bases). V shed 0 bases and J shed 5 bases, with 12 bases lying between them. This CDR3 spans 14 amino acids. Germline CDR1 is SGHRS and CDR2 is YFSETQ. CDR3 DNA sequence: TGCGCCAGCAGCTTGGTAGCTAGCGTCGACGAGCAGTACTTC. Translation: CASSLVASVDEQYF. Complete variable domain (other parts from reference TRBV5-1 and TRBJ2-7): KAGVTQTPRYLIKTRGQQVTLSCSPISGHRSVSWYQQTPGQGLQFLFEYFSETQRNKGNFPGRFSGRQFSNSRSEMNVSTLELGDSALYLCASSLVASVDEQYFGPGTRLTVT.

The table lists this clone with many counts. V is TRBV6-1 and J is TRBJ2-7; D perhaps matches TRBD2 (5 bases). Per germline, CDR1 MNHNS and CDR2 SASEGT. Trimming removed 6 bases at V and 1 base at J, with 10 bases between. The CDR3 contains 13 residues. The CDR3 here is CASSLLVSYEQYF. In nucleotides, the CDR3 is TGTGCCAGCAGCCTACTAGTGTCCTACGAGCAGTACTTC.

The chain combines TRBV7-9 with TRBJ2-7, with D hard to call. This CDR3 is 12 amino acids long. Trimming removed 2 bases at V and 7 bases at J, with 9 bases between. The germline V gene encodes CDR1 SEHNR and CDR2 FQNEAQ (reference sequence). CDR3 residues: CASSLFDGEQYF. Written as DNA, the CDR3 is TGTGCCAGCAGCTTATTTGACGGTGAGCAGTACTTC.

This clone showed up many times. The chain couples TRBV19 to TRBJ2-3, with 8 bases identical to TRBD2. V lost 6 bases to trimming and J lost 7 bases; unmatched junction nucleotides: 12. Germline V lookup: CDR1 LNHDA, CDR2 SQIVND (reference sequence). The CDR3 runs to 15 residues. The CDR3 DNA reads TGTGCCAGTAGCCTCCCGGGACTAGGTGTCTATACGCAGTATTTT. Its protein is CASSLPGLGVYTQYF.

This rearrangement joins TRBV7-2 to TRBJ1-5; D unclear. The ends were cut back, 2 bases at V and 5 bases at J, with 10 bases in the middle. CDR3 size: 14 residues. CDR1 and CDR2 from the germline V gene are SGHTA and FQGNSA. The CDR3 region is CASSLLQSHQPQHF. Written as DNA, the CDR3 is TGTGCCAGCAGCTTACTCCAAAGCCATCAGCCCCAGCATTTT.

Relative to its sample, this clone is medium-sized (0.01 to 0.1%). The genes are TRBV5-1 and TRBJ1-1; no clear D. Germline CDR1 and CDR2: SGHRS and YFSETQ. The CDR3 has 12 amino acids. V lost 2 bases and J 5 bases, leaving 7 bases between the germline ends. The CDR3 sequence: CASSFEGTEAFF. The CDR3 nucleotides read TGCGCCAGCAGCTTCGAGGGTACTGAAGCTTTCTTT.

This clone was observed at least ten times. The chain joins TRBV20-1 to TRBJ2-1; TRBD2 aligns across 12 bases. Germline-derived CDR1 and CDR2 are DFQATT and SNEGSKA (reference sequence). The CDR3 sequence is 15 residues long. V shed 1 base, J shed 7 bases, and the junction held 5 bases outside the gene matches. Written as DNA, the CDR3 is TGCAGTGCTAGAGTTCTCCTAGCGGGAGGGAATGAGCAGTTCTTC. The encoded protein is CSARVLLAGGNEQFF.